This passage covers 14 T cell receptor beta chains from one sample sequenced in a study of identifying expanded T cells in peripheral blood. Method: immunoSEQ multiplex PCR; TCRdb's copy keeps in-frame clones and lacks some. Here the sample spans about 97,000 clones, around 88% being singletons. Sequenced material: blood. The source of these receptors is a person aged 18-69 years in good health.

This chain links TRBV28 with TRBJ2-1; D is undetermined. Germline V gives CDR1 MDHEN, CDR2 SYDVKM. The CDR3 has 15 residues. The ends were cut back, 5 bases at V and 1 base at J, with 12 bases in the middle. The DNA for the CDR3 is TGTGCCAGCAGTCGAAGAGGTTGGTCCTACAATGAGCAGTTCTTC. Protein product: CASSRRGWSYNEQFF.

This clone has just one count. The J gene is TRBJ1-1, the V gene TRBV11-1; TRBD1 agrees at 7 bases. The junction had 4 bases not matched to a gene; V was cut back by 1 base and J by 2 bases. The CDR3 is made up of 15 amino acids. Looked up from germline, CDR1 is SGHAT and CDR2 is FQDESV (reference sequence). This CDR3 is CASSLEGQANTEAFF. CDR3 DNA sequence: TGTGCCAGCAGCTTAGAAGGACAGGCCAACACTGAAGCTTTCTTT.

The chain uses TRBV19 and TRBJ1-5, with a tentative D call TRBD1 (5 bases). The V gene's germline CDR1 is LNHDA and CDR2 SQIVND (reference sequence). The CDR3 spans 15 residues. V was shortened by 6 bases and J by 1 base, with 13 bases between the two germline ends. The CDR3 is CASSPGFTSNQPQHF. The CDR3 coding sequence is TGTGCCAGTAGCCCAGGGTTTACGAGCAATCAGCCCCAGCATTTT.

The rearrangement joins TRBV10-3 to TRBJ2-1, with a tentative D call TRBD1 (5 bases). The CDR3 is made up of 13 amino acids. V was cut by 2 bases and J by 8 bases, with 10 bases left in between. Germline V CDR1 and CDR2: ENHRY, SYGVKD. DNA for the CDR3: TGTGCCATCAGTGAGATCGACAGCTATGAGCAGTTCTTC. It codes for CAISEIDSYEQFF.

This clone was detected only a few times. This chain uses TRBV6-5 with TRBJ1-2, with D possibly matching TRBD1 (5 bases). V lost 11 bases, J lost 4 bases, and 11 bases lay in between. This CDR3 is 11 amino acids long. Germline V gives CDR1 MNHEY, CDR2 SVGAGI. CDR3 bases: TGTGCCTGCCAGGGTGCCTATGGCTACACCTTC. Its protein is CACQGAYGYTF.

The rearrangement uses TRBV28 and TRBJ1-1; no definite D call. Germline V gene sequence: CDR1 MDHEN, CDR2 SYDVKM. The CDR3 runs to 12 residues. The V gene lost 5 bases and the J gene lost 7 bases, with 11 bases spanning the gap. This chain's CDR3 is CASSPSWIEAFF. CDR3 DNA: TGTGCCAGCAGTCCTTCTTGGATTGAAGCTTTCTTT.

This sequence joins TRBV11-1 and TRBJ1-1; 10 bases map to TRBD1. V lost 4 bases and J lost 1; bases outside the gene matches: 3. There are 15 residues in the CDR3. The V gene's germline CDR1 is SGHAT and CDR2 FQDESV (reference sequence). CDR3 bases: TGTGCCAGCAGCTCCCGGACAGGGGGGAACACTGAAGCTTTCTTT. The encoded protein is CASSSRTGGNTEAFF.

The table lists this clone with a count of one. The chain is built from TRBV25-1 and TRBJ1-6; the D gene is possibly TRBD1 (6 bases). The germline V gene has CDR1 MGHDK and CDR2 SYGVNS. V gave up 10 bases and J gave up 0 bases, with 13 bases separating them. The CDR3 has 15 residues. In nucleotides, the CDR3 is TGTGCCACCGCAGGGGATAGCTCCTATAATTCACCCCTCCACTTT. Protein sequence: CATAGDSSYNSPLHF.

This chain uses TRBV7-8 with TRBJ1-1; D is unclear. The ends were cut back, 0 bases at V and 5 bases at J, with 13 bases in the middle. CDR1 is SGHVS, CDR2 FQNEAQ, per germline. The length of the CDR3 is 15 residues. The CDR3 loop is CASSLAGGPGTEAFF. The CDR3 coding sequence is TGTGCCAGCAGCTTAGCGGGCGGACCGGGGACTGAAGCTTTCTTT. Full variable domain (rest looked up from reference TRBV7-8 and TRBJ1-1): GAGVSQSPRYKVAKRGQDVALRCDPISGHVSLFWYQQALGQGPEFLTYFQNEAQLDKSGLPSDRFFAERPEGSVSTLKIQRTQQEDSAVYLCASSLAGGPGTEAFFGQGTRLTVV.

The chain employs TRBV7-8 and TRBJ2-5, with D unresolved. V was trimmed by 5 bases and J by 2 bases, leaving 12 bases between them. The germline CDR1 and CDR2 sequences are SGHVS and FQNEAQ. This CDR3 has 14 amino acids. CDR3 loop: CASSRQWAQETQYF. The DNA for the CDR3 is TGTGCCAGCAGCCGGCAATGGGCACAAGAGACCCAGTACTTC.

The chain uses TRBV11-2 and TRBJ2-1, with 8 positions matching TRBD2. Germline V gene sequence: CDR1 SGHAT, CDR2 FQNNGV. V shed 1 base and J 4 bases; nucleotides not matched to a gene: 3. The CDR3 is 15 amino acids. CDR3 DNA: TGTGCCAGCAGCTTAGCGGGGGGGCTATACAATGAGCAGTTCTTC. It is translated as CASSLAGGLYNEQFF.

CDR3 sequence reads: CASSLNMGDRSYEQYF. CDR3 DNA sequence: TGTGCCAGCAGCCTCAATATGGGGGACAGGTCCTACGAGCAGTACTTC. The chain combines TRBV13 with TRBJ2-7, with TRBD1 matching over 8 bases. V dropped 5 bases and J dropped 1; count of bases not matched to a gene: 10. Germline V gives CDR1 PRHDT, CDR2 FYEKMQ (reference sequence). The CDR3 length is 16 residues.

The chain joins TRBV18 to TRBJ1-3; tentatively, D is TRBD1 (5 bases). Per the germline V gene, CDR1 is KGHSH and CDR2 is LQKENI. The V and J ends lost 6 bases and 4 bases respectively, with 19 bases between them. This CDR3 has 16 amino acids. CDR3 bases: TGTGCCAGCTCCCGAAAAGAGGGGCCCGCCGGAAACACCATATATTTT. Protein: CASSRKEGPAGNTIYF.

This chain uses TRBV2 with TRBJ2-7; 10 nucleotides agree with TRBD2. The CDR3 consists of 17 residues. Germline V gene data show CDR1 as SNHLY and CDR2 as FYNNEI. Trimming cost V 0 bases and J 5 bases; bases outside gene matches: 10. For the CDR3, the DNA is TGTGCCAGCAGTGAAGCGCTTAGGGCTAGCGGGAGCCACGAGCAGTACTTC. Translation: CASSEALRASGSHEQYF.